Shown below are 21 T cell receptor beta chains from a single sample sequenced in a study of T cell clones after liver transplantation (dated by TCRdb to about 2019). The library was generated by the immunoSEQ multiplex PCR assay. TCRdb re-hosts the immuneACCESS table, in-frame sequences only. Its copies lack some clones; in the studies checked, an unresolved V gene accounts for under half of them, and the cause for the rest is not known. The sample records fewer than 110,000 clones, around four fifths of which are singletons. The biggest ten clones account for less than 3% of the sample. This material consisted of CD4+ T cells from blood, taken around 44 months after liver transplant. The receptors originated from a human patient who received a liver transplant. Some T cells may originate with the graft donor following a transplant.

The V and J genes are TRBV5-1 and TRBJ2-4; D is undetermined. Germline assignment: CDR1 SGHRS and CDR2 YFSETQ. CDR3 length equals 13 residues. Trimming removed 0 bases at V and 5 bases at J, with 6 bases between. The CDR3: CASSLGTENIQYF. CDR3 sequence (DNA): TGCGCCAGCAGCTTGGGGACGGAAAACATTCAGTACTTC.

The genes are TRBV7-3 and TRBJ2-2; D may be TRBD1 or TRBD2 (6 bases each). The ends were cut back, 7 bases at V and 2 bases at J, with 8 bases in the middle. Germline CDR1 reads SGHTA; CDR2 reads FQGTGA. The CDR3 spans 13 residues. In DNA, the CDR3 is TGTGCCAGCAAGGGGGGAAACACCGGGGAGCTGTTTTTT. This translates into CASKGGNTGELFF.

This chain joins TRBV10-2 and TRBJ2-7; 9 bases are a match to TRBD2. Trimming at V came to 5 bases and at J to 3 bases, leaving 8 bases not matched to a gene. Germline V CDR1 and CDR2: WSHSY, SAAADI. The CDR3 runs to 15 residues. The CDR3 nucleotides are TGCGCCAGCAGTTCCTGGAGCGGGGGGAACTACGAGCAGTACTTC. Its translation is CASSSWSGGNYEQYF.

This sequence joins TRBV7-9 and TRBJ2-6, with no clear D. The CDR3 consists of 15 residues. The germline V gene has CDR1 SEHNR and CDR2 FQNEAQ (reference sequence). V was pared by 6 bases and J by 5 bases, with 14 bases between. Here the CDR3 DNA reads TGTGCCAGCAGACAAACCCGTACCTGGGCCAACGTCCTGACTTTC. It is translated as CASRQTRTWANVLTF.

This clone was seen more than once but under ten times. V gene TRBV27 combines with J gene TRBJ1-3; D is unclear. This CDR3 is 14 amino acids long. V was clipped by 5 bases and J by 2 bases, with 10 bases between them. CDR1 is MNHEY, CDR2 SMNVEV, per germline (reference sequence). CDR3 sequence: CASSRLGAGNTIYF. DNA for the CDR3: TGTGCCAGCAGTCGCCTGGGAGCTGGAAACACCATATATTTT.

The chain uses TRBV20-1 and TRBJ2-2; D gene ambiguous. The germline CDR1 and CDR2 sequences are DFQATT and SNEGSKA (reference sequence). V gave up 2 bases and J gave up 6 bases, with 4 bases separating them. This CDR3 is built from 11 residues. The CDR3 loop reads CSARRSGELFF. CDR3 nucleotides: TGCAGTGCTAGAAGGTCCGGGGAGCTGTTTTTT.

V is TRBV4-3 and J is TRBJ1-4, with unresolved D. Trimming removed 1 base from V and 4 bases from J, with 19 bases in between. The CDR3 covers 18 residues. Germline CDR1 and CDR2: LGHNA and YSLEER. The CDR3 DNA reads TGCGCCAGCAGCCAAGGTCCCAAGGTCCGCGGTAATAATGAAAAACTGTTTTTT. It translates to CASSQGPKVRGNNEKLFF.

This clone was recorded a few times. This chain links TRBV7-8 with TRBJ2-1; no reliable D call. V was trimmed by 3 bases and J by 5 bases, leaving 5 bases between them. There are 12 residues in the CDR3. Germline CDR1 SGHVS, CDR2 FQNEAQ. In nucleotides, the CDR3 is TGTGCCAGCAGCTTCCGCAACAATGAGCAGTTCTTC. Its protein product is CASSFRNNEQFF. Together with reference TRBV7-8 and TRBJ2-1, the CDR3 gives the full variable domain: GAGVSQSPRYKVAKRGQDVALRCDPISGHVSLFWYQQALGQGPEFLTYFQNEAQLDKSGLPSDRFFAERPEGSVSTLKIQRTQQEDSAVYLCASSFRNNEQFFGPGTRLTVL.

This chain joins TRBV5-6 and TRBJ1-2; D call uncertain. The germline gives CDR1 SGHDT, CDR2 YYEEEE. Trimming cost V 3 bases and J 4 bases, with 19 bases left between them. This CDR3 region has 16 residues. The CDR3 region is CASSSGPTPTRYGYTF. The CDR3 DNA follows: TGTGCCAGCAGCTCAGGACCGACACCTACCCGCTATGGCTACACCTTC.

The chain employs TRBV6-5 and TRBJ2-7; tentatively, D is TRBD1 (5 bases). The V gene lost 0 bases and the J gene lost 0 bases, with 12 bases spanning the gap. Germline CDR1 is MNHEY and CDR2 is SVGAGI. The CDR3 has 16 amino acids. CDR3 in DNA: TGTGCCAGCAGTTACTCGATCAACCAGGGCTCCTACGAGCAGTACTTC. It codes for CASSYSINQGSYEQYF.

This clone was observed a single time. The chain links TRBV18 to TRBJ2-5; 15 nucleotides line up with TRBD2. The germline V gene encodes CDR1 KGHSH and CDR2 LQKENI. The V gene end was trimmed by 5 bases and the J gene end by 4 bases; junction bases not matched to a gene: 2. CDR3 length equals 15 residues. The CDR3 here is CASSRTSGGAETQYF. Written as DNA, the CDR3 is TGTGCCAGCTCAAGGACTAGCGGGGGGGCAGAGACCCAGTACTTC.

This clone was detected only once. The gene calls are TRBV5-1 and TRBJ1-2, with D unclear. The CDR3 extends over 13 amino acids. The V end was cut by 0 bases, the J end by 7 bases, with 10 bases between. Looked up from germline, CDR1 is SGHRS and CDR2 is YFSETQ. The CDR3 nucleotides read TGCGCCAGCAGCTTGGACGGCCGCTCTGGCTACACCTTC. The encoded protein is CASSLDGRSGYTF.

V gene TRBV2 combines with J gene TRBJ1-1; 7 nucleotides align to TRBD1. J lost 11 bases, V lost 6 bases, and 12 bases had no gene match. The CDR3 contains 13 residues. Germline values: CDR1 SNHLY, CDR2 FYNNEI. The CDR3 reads CASRVGTGARAFF. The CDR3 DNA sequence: TGTGCCAGCAGGGTGGGAACAGGGGCGCGGGCTTTCTTT.

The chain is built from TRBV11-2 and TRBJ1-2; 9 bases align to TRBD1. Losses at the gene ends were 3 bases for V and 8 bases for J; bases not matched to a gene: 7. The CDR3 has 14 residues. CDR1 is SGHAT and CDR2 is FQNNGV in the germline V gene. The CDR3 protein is CASSFPGQGKGYTF. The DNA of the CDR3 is TGTGCCAGCAGCTTCCCGGGACAGGGAAAGGGCTACACCTTC.

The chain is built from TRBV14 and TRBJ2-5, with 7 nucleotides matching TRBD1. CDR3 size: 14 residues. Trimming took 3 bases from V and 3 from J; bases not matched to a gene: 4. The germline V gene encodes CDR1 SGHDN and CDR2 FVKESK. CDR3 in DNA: TGTGCCAGCAGCCATTTCACAGGGGAAGAGACCCAGTACTTC. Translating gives CASSHFTGEETQYF.

The CDR3 DNA reads as TGTGCCAGCAGTGGACAGCAACAAGAGACCCAGTACTTC. Translation: CASSGQQQETQYF. V is TRBV6-1 and J is TRBJ2-5; possibly TRBD1 for D (5 bases). The CDR3 consists of 13 residues. Trimming removed 4 bases at V and 2 bases at J, with 8 bases between. Germline values: CDR1 MNHNS, CDR2 SASEGT.

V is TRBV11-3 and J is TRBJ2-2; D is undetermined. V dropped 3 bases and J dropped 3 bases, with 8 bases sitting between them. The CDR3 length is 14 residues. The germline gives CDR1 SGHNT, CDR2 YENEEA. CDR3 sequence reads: CASSFNLDTGELFF. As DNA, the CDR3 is TGTGCCAGCAGCTTCAACCTAGACACCGGGGAGCTGTTTTTT.

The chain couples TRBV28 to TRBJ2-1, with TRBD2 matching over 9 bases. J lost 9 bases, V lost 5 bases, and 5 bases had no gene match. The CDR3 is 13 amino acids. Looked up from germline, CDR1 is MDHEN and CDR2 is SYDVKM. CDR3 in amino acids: CASSPGLAGEQFF. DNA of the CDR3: TGTGCCAGCAGTCCGGGACTAGCAGGTGAGCAGTTCTTC.

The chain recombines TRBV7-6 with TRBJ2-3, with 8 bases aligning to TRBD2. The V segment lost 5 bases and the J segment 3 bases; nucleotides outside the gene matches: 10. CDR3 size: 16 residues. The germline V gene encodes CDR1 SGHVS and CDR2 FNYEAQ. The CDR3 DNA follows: TGTGCCAGCAGCCGACTGACTGCTAGCGGGACAGATACGCAGTATTTT. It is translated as CASSRLTASGTDTQYF.

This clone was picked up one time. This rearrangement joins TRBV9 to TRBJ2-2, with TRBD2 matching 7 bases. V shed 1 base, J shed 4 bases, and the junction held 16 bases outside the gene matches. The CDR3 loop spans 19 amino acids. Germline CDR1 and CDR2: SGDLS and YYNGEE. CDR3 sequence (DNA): TGTGCCAGCAGCGTATCCCCCTCCCGGGTTAGCGGGCTCACCGGGGAGCTGTTTTTT. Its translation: CASSVSPSRVSGLTGELFF.

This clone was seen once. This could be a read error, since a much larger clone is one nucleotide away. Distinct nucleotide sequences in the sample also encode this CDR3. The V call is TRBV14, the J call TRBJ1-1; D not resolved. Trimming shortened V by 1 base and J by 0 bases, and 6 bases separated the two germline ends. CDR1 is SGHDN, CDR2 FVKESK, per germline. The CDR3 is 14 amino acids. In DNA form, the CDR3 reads TGTGCCAGCAGCCAAGCAGGTATGAACACTGAAGCTTTCTTT. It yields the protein CASSQAGMNTEAFF. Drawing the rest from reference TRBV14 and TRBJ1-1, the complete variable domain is EAGVTQFPSHSVIEKGQTVTLRCDPISGHDNLYWYRRVMGKEIKFLLHFVKESKQDESGMPNNRFLAERTGGTYSTLKVQPAELEDSGVYFCASSQAGMNTEAFFGQGTRLTVV.